These T cell receptor beta chains were read from a single sample in a study of neurological immune-mediated disorders. TCRdb reprocessed the 5' RACE reads with MiXCR, giving one entry per CDR3 protein. The table lists 80,000 to 85,000 distinct CDR3 sequences, 2.5% to 3% of them singletons. Material for sequencing was PBMCs. Source of these receptors: a woman aged 30 to 39 with multiple sclerosis. CDR3s include the opening cysteine and the closing phenylalanine or tryptophan. Fields, in order: D gene, clone size, V gene, J gene, CDR3 DNA, CDR3 protein. The D gene is left open where the match is weak. Not every row has a clone size; where given, it reads once, few, many or a size class.

>TRBD1|many|TRBV20-1|TRBJ1-1
TGCAGTGCTGCCCCCCCAGGGGGCTTATGGGGCACTGAAGCTTTCTTT
CSAAPPGGLWGTEAFF
>.|many|TRBV7-8|TRBJ2-7
TGTGCCAGCAGCTTAACTTCAGCCTCCTTTGAGCAGTACTTC
CASSLTSASFEQYF
>.|many|TRBV3-1|TRBJ1-5
TGTGCCAGCAGCCAAGATCTGAGCGGGGGGAAACAGCCCCAGCATTTT
CASSQDLSGGKQPQHF
>.|many|TRBV21-1|TRBJ2-7
TGTGCCAGCACCGGGACAGGGGTCGAGCAGTACTTC
CASTGTGVEQYF
>TRBD2|many|TRBV27|TRBJ2-5
TGTGCCAGCAGTCCGGGGACTAGCGGAACACAAGAGACCCAGTACTTC
CASSPGTSGTQETQYF
>.|many|TRBV12-3/TRBV12-4|TRBJ1-1
TGTGCCAGCACCCTGGATTCGAACACTGAAGCTTTCTTT
CASTLDSNTEAFF
>TRBD2|few|TRBV27|TRBJ2-7
TGTGCCAGCAGTTTATCCCCGGGAGGCCCCCCGGCTTACGAGCAGTACTTC
CASSLSPGGPPAYEQYF
>TRBD1|many|TRBV6-5|TRBJ1-2
TGTGCCAGCACCCAAGACAGGGGACGAAGCTATGGCTACACCTTC
CASTQDRGRSYGYTF
>TRBD2|many|TRBV28|TRBJ2-7
TGTGCCAGCAGTTCTGCGGGGGGGGACTCCTACGAGCAGTACTTC
CASSSAGGDSYEQYF
>.|many|TRBV18|TRBJ2-3
TGTGCCAGCTCACCGTCGTTGCGGGGCAGCACAGATACGCAGTATTTT
CASSPSLRGSTDTQYF
>TRBD2|.|TRBV20-1|TRBJ2-3
TGCAGTGCTATGGAAGCGGGGGGAAGCACAGATACGCAGTATTTT
CSAMEAGGSTDTQYF
>TRBD1|many|TRBV20-1|TRBJ1-1
TGCAGTGCTGTATCGGGACAGTCGAACACTGAAGCTTTCTTT
CSAVSGQSNTEAFF
>.|many|TRBV12-3/TRBV12-4|TRBJ2-5
TGTGCCAGCAGCCACAGGGTGTCAGAGACCCAGTACTTC
CASSHRVSETQYF
>.|many|TRBV7-3|TRBJ2-5
TGTGCCAGCAGCTTAGGCGGGTCGACCCAAGAGACCCAGTACTTC
CASSLGGSTQETQYF
>.|many|TRBV5-4|TRBJ2-1
TGTGCCAGCAGCTTGGCGGAACCGTACAATGAGCAGTTCTTC
CASSLAEPYNEQFF
>TRBD2|many|TRBV25-1|TRBJ2-1
TGTGCCAGCAGTCAGCCTAGCGGGAGTCATGAGCAGTTCTTC
CASSQPSGSHEQFF
>.|many|TRBV20-1|TRBJ1-1
TGCAGTGCTAGAGGAGCGGGGACTGAAGCTTTCTTT
CSARGAGTEAFF
>.|many|TRBV12-3/TRBV12-4|TRBJ1-6
TGTGCCAGCAGTTTGAGAGTTAATTCACCCCTCCACTTT
CASSLRVNSPLHF
>.|many|TRBV5-1|TRBJ2-3
TGCGCCAGCAGCTTGGTGGCCCGATCGGGCACAGATACGCAGTATTTT
CASSLVARSGTDTQYF
>.|many|TRBV7-2|TRBJ1-2
TGTGCCAGCAGCTTAGCGCTGGAGGGTGGTGGCTACACCTTC
CASSLALEGGGYTF
>TRBD1|many|TRBV7-8|TRBJ2-1
TGTGCCAGCAGCCCGACAGGGGCCATATACAATGAGCAGTTCTTC
CASSPTGAIYNEQFF
>.|many|TRBV7-2|TRBJ2-7
TGTGCCAGCAGCTTAGGCTCCCTTTACGAGCAGTACTTC
CASSLGSLYEQYF